The rows below give T cell receptor beta chains drawn from one sample of a study of T-cell reconstitution after alpha-beta-depleted transplantation in children. TCRdb reanalysed the PCR reads using MiXCR and keeps one entry per CDR3 protein. Of about 400,000 distinct CDR3 sequences detected, over 20% appear once; the ten largest clones hold around 4%. The sequenced sample was PBMCs from the stem cell graft donor, obtained from the stem cell graft. The receptors were sampled from a human donor who donated a stem cell graft to a child with acute myeloid leukemia. Each CDR3 is given with its conserved first and last residue. The order of the fields is clone size, J gene, D gene, V gene, CDR3 DNA, CDR3 protein. A D gene is named only where the DNA matches it firmly. Clone size is stated in some rows and not others, as once, few, many or a class when expanded.

-	TRBJ2-1	TRBD2	TRBV2	TGTGCCACCACTGGGGGGGTTTTCGATGAGCAGTTCTTC	CATTGGVFDEQFF
-	TRBJ2-3	TRBD2	TRBV27	TGTGCCAGCAGTTTTTACCCCGGACTAGCGGGAGAAACAGATACGCAGTATTTT	CASSFYPGLAGETDTQYF
-	TRBJ2-2	TRBD2	TRBV7-9	TGTGCCAGCAGCTATAGCGGGAGCGGGGCCGGGGAGCTGTTTTTT	CASSYSGSGAGELFF
many	TRBJ2-7	TRBD2	TRBV20-1	TGCAGTGCTAGGAGCGGGAGCGGCGAGCAGTACTTC	CSARSGSGEQYF
-	TRBJ2-1	TRBD2	TRBV20-1	TGCAGTGCTATAGGAGGTCGGGAGGGCCTTCTCTTCAGTGAGCAGTTCTTC	CSAIGGREGLLFSEQFF
few	TRBJ2-1	TRBD1	TRBV28	TGTGCCAGCAGATCCGGGACAGGGGGTAATAATGAGCAGTTCTTC	CASRSGTGGNNEQFF
-	TRBJ2-7	-	TRBV20-1	TGCAGTTACTCACGGCCCCGGGCTAGTATGCGGAACTACGAGCAGTACTTC	CSYSRPRASMRNYEQYF
-	TRBJ2-1	TRBD1	TRBV6-5	TGTGCCAGCACCTTCGACAGGGGGAGTAGCAATGAGCAGTTCTTC	CASTFDRGSSNEQFF
-	TRBJ2-1	TRBD2	TRBV9	TGTGCCAGCAGCGTTTCCGGGCGGGGGTTCTATGAGCAGTTCTTC	CASSVSGRGFYEQFF
many	TRBJ2-2	-	TRBV11-3	TGTGCCAGCAGCTCTGTCTCACTCGGTGTGAGGACCGGGGAGCTGTTTTTT	CASSSVSLGVRTGELFF
-	TRBJ2-1	-	TRBV25-1	TGTGCCAGCAGTGGGAGCACCTACAATGAGCAGTTCTTC	CASSGSTYNEQFF
few	TRBJ2-7	-	TRBV7-3	TGTGCCAGCAGCTTAACGACCCTGGGCGAGCAGTACTTC	CASSLTTLGEQYF
-	TRBJ2-3	-	TRBV20-1	TGCAGTGCTAGAACGGGGCCCAGCACAGATACGCAGTATTTT	CSARTGPSTDTQYF
many	TRBJ2-3	TRBD2	TRBV20-1	TGCAGTGCTAGAGATGGCGGGAGGTACACAGATACGCAGTATTTT	CSARDGGRYTDTQYF
-	TRBJ2-7	-	TRBV6-5	TGTGCCAGCAGTTACTCCGGGACTTCCCTTTACGAGCAGTACTTC	CASSYSGTSLYEQYF
many	TRBJ2-1	TRBD2	TRBV24-1	TGTGCCACCAGTGGGGGGGGCTACAATGAGCAGTTCTTC	CATSGGGYNEQFF
many	TRBJ2-1	-	TRBV12-3/TRBV12-4	TGTGCCAGCAGTCAAAGCAATGAGCAGTTCTTC	CASSQSNEQFF
few	TRBJ2-6	-	TRBV28	TGTGCCAGCAGTTCCGGGGGGCATGGGGCCAACGTCCTGACTTTC	CASSSGGHGANVLTF
-	TRBJ2-2	TRBD1	TRBV7-7	TGTGCTAGCAGCCGGGACAGCACCGGGGAGCTGTTTTTT	CASSRDSTGELFF
few	TRBJ2-5	TRBD2	TRBV20-1	TGCAGTGCCCCTGGGACTAGCGGGAGGGGGCGAGAGACCCAGTACTTC	CSAPGTSGRGRETQYF
-	TRBJ2-1	TRBD2	TRBV20-1	TGCAGTGCTAGTCTAGGGACTAGCGGGAGGGGGTACAATGAGCAGTTCTTC	CSASLGTSGRGYNEQFF
many	TRBJ2-3	TRBD2	TRBV20-1	TGCAGTGCTAGAGAATGGACTAGAGCTACAGATACGCAGTATTTT	CSAREWTRATDTQYF
few	TRBJ1-1	-	TRBV7-3	TGTGCCAGCATGGGGACGGTGAACACTGAAGCTTTCTTT	CASMGTVNTEAFF
once	TRBJ2-7	-	TRBV6-1	TGTGCCAGCTTCACCTGGCGGGACTCCTACGAGCAGTACTTC	CASFTWRDSYEQYF
many	TRBJ2-7	-	TRBV29-1	TGCAGCGTTGAGACTGACACGGACTACGAGCAGTACTTC	CSVETDTDYEQYF
-	TRBJ2-1	TRBD2	TRBV5-1	TGCGCCAGCAGCTTGGGGGTCGGGACTAGCTTACAAAGCGATTACAATGAGCAGTTCTTC	CASSLGVGTSLQSDYNEQFF
-	TRBJ2-1	TRBD2	TRBV12-3/TRBV12-4	TGTGCCAGCAGTTTCCAAAAGGGGGACCTAGCGGGAGACTACAATGAGCAGTTCTTC	CASSFQKGDLAGDYNEQFF
medium-sized	TRBJ2-1	-	TRBV4-3	TGCGCCAGCAGCTCACTAGCCCCGGAGTCCTACAATGAGCAGTTCTTC	CASSSLAPESYNEQFF
-	TRBJ2-1	-	TRBV10-2	TGCGCCAGCAGTGCTGGTGAGCAGTTCTTC	CASSAGEQFF
many	TRBJ2-2	TRBD1	TRBV20-1	TGCAGTGCTAGATTGCAGGGGGCTGACACCGGGGAGCTGTTTTTT	CSARLQGADTGELFF
many	TRBJ2-4	-	TRBV20-1	TGCAGAATGAACATTCAGTACTTC	CRMNIQYF
few	TRBJ2-1	TRBD2	TRBV7-2	TGTGCCAGCAGCCTAGCGGGAGCGGGGTTCTATGAGCAGTTCTTC	CASSLAGAGFYEQFF
-	TRBJ2-7	-	TRBV10-3	TGTGCCATCAGCGGGGGGACAGGACGGTACGAGCAGTACTTC	CAISGGTGRYEQYF
-	TRBJ2-7	-	TRBV6-1	TGTGCCAGCAGAGATCGCGGCGGGGGCGCGTTGGGGGACGAGCAGTACTTC	CASRDRGGGALGDEQYF
-	TRBJ1-4	-	TRBV21-1	TGTGCCAGCAGCTCCCGACAGGGGGCAGGAGAAAAACTGTTTTTT	CASSSRQGAGEKLFF
-	TRBJ1-4	TRBD1	TRBV11-2	TGTGCCAGCAGCTCAGGAAACAGGGGGTCTAATGAAAAACTGTTTTTT	CASSSGNRGSNEKLFF
many	TRBJ1-6	-	TRBV6-5	TGTGCCAGCAGTTACGTCGGAGGGAGCAATTCACCCCTCCACTTT	CASSYVGGSNSPLHF
many	TRBJ1-2	-	TRBV7-2	TGTGCCAGCAGCTTCCCAGATAACTATGGCTACACCTTC	CASSFPDNYGYTF
-	TRBJ2-1	-	TRBV29-1	TGCAGCGTTCAAGGGTACAATGAGCAGTTCTTC	CSVQGYNEQFF
many	TRBJ2-7	TRBD2	TRBV7-2	TGTGCCAGCAGCTACCCAGGACTAGCCTACGAGCAGTACTTC	CASSYPGLAYEQYF
-	TRBJ2-1	-	TRBV4-1	TGCGCCAGCAGCCAAGTTCGGTCCAATGAGCAGTTCTTC	CASSQVRSNEQFF
-	TRBJ2-1	TRBD1	TRBV5-1	TGCGCCAGCAGCTTGGCGACAGGGGGCAATATCGGGAATGAGCAGTTCTTC	CASSLATGGNIGNEQFF